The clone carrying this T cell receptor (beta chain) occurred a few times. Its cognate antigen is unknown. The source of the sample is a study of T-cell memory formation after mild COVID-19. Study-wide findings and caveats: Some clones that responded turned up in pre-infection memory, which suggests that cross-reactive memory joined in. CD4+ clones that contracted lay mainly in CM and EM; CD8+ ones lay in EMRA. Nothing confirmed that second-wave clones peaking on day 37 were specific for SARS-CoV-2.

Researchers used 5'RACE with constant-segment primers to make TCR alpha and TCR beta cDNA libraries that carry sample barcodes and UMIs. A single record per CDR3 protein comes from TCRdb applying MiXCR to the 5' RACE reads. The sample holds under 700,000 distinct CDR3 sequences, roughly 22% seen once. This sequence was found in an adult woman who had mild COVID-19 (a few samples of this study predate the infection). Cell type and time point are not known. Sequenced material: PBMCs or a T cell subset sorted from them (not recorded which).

CDR3 amino acids: CASSLAGGTSNQPQHF. CDR3 sequence (DNA): TGTGCCAGCAGCTTGGCCGGGGGGACGAGCAATCAGCCCCAGCATTTT. The gene calls are TRBV5-6 and TRBJ1-5, with D possibly matching TRBD1 (5 bases). The V gene lost 0 bases and the J gene lost 1 base, with 11 bases spanning the gap. The germline V gene has CDR1 SGHDT and CDR2 YYEEEE. This CDR3 has 16 residues.